This T cell receptor (beta chain) was captured in a study of blood T cell repertoires in COVID-19. As for the study in general: Sites across the United States, Italy and Spain contributed samples from acute and convalescent COVID-19.

As originally analysed: Reference gene primer amplification gave estimated nucleated cell counts. Generated by immunoSEQ multiplex PCR, the TCRdb table keeps only in-frame clones and is missing some. The DNA was the basis for D and trimming; V, J and clone size are from that table. Here the sample spans a few hundred thousand clones, roughly four fifths being singletons. The CDR3 contains 14 residues. From germline, CDR1 is SEHNR and CDR2 FQNEAQ (reference sequence). Trimming stripped 5 bases from V and 7 bases from J, with 17 bases between. Source material: peripheral blood. The source of this sequence is a man under 40 who had recovered from COVID-19. The chain carries TRBV7-9 and TRBJ1-2, with no clear D. In DNA form, the CDR3 reads TGTGCCAGCAGCCCCATGGGCCCTAAGGTTGGCTACACCTTC. Translation gives CASSPMGPKVGYTF.